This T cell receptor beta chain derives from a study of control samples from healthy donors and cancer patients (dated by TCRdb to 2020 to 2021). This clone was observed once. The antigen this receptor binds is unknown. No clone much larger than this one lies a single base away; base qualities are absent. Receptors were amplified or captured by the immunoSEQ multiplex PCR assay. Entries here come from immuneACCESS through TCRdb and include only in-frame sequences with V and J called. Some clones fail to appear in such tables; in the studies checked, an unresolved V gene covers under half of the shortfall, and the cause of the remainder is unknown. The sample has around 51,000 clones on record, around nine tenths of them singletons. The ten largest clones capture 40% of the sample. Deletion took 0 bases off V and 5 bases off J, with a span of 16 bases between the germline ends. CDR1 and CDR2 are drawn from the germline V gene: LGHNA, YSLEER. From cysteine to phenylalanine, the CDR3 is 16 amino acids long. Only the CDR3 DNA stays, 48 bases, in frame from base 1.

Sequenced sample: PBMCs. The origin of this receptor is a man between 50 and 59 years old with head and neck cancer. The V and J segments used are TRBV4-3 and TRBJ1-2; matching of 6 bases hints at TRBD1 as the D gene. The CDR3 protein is CASSQDTSGQDYGYTF. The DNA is TGCGCCAGCAGCCAAGATACGTCGGGACAAGATTATGGCTACACCTTC.